This TCR beta chain emerged from a study of T cells after yellow fever vaccination. The 5'RACE template-switching step produced TCR cDNA and added a universal primer site and UMIs. TCRdb fed the 5' RACE reads into MiXCR, producing one record per CDR3 protein. The sample holds about 320,000 distinct CDR3 sequences, around 6.8% seen once. General study results and limits: Researchers cautioned that FACS-sorted repertoires could harbor abundant clonotypes contaminating from the bulk population. Weaker, the secondary response peaked sooner, at day 5 versus 15.

Trimming pared 6 bases from V and 3 bases from J, leaving 6 bases between. The germline V gene encodes CDR1 ENHRY and CDR2 SYGVKD. The CDR3 totals 11 residues. At least ten counts were recorded for this clonotype. Antigen: not known. Material: PBMCs, obtained around 45 days after the first yellow fever vaccination. The J gene is TRBJ2-7, the V gene TRBV10-3; the D gene is possibly TRBD2 (6 bases). This receptor was taken from a young man who received the YFV17D yellow fever vaccine. The DNA of the CDR3 is TGTGCCATCAGCGGGAGCTACGAGCAGTACTTC. This sequence encodes CAISGSYEQYF.